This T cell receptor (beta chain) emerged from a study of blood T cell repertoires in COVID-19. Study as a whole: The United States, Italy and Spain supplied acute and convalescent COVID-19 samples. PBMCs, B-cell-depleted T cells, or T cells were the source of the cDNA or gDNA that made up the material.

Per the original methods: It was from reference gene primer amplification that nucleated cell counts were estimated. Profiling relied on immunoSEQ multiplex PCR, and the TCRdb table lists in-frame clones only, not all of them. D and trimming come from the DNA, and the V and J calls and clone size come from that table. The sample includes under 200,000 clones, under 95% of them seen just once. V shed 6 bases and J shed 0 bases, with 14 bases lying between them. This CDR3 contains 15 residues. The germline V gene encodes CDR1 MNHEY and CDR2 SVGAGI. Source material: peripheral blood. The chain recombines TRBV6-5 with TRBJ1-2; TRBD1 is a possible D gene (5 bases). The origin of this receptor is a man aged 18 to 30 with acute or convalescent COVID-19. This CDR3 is CASSLMGQTNYGYTF. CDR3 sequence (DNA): TGTGCCAGCAGCCTTATGGGGCAGACTAACTATGGCTACACCTTC.